These 32 T cell receptor beta chains came from one sample sequenced in a study of shared clonotypes between healthy human individuals. Cells designated naive CD8 were CD45RO-negative and were positively selected for CCR7, with terminally differentiated effector memory CD45RA+ cells excluded. The table came from immunoSEQ multiplex PCR; TCRdb's copy has only in-frame clones and leaves some out. This table holds around 2,000,000 clones, under 95% found once. Sequencing input: naive CD8+ T cells from PBMCs. The source of these receptors is a man aged 18 to 29 in good health. Some clones in this sample may be carry-over from other donors' samples.

The J gene is TRBJ2-7, the V gene TRBV9, with 9 bases that match TRBD1. Per the germline V gene, CDR1 is SGDLS and CDR2 is YYNGEE. This CDR3 region has 19 residues. Unmatched junction bases numbered 17, after V lost 4 bases and J lost 0 bases. CDR3 sequence reads: CASSSPRLPGQGFSYEQYF. CDR3 bases: TGTGCCAGCAGCTCGCCACGCCTCCCGGGACAGGGATTCTCCTACGAGCAGTACTTC.

V and J are TRBV12-2 and TRBJ2-7; TRBD2 reflects the table's D call only, with no check against the DNA. TRBV12-2 is given as a pseudogene. This CDR3 is 16 amino acids long. The DNA for the CDR3 is TGTGCAAGTCGCATTGCCGGGACTAGCGGCTCCTACGAGCAGTACTTC. It is translated as CASRIAGTSGSYEQYF.

V is TRBV11-2 and J is TRBJ2-5; TRBD2 might be the D (5 bases). The CDR3 extends over 13 amino acids. Germline V gene data show CDR1 as SGHAT and CDR2 as FQNNGV. V lost 4 bases, J lost 7 bases, and 13 bases lay in between. This chain's CDR3 is CASSSSRAGTQYF. The CDR3 region has the DNA TGTGCCAGCAGCTCCAGTAGGGCGGGGACCCAGTACTTC.

A word on this clone: At one boundary the junction diverges from the germline segment, which might be a read error. The chain employs TRBV6-1 and TRBJ2-2; D possibly uses TRBD1 or TRBD2 (6 bases each). The CDR3 totals 13 residues. Per the germline V gene, CDR1 is MNHNS and CDR2 is SASEGT. For the CDR3, the DNA is TGCCCCAAGAGATGGGCGGGACAAGGGGAGCTGTTTTTT. Protein sequence: CPKRWAGQGELFF.

The V and J genes are TRBV27 and TRBJ2-1, with D hard to call. From germline, CDR1 is MNHEY and CDR2 SMNVEV (reference sequence). CDR3 size: 15 residues. The V end was cut by 2 bases, the J end by 5 bases, with 13 bases between. The CDR3 coding sequence is TGTGCCAGCAGTTTAATAAGGGCGATGAACAATGAGCAGTTCTTC. This gives the protein CASSLIRAMNNEQFF.

This clone was observed many times. This specimen includes other DNA sequences encoding the same CDR3. The rearrangement uses TRBV11-2 and TRBJ1-1; TRBD1 matches at 7 bases. The CDR3 totals 13 residues. Trimming removed 5 bases from V and 4 bases from J; junction bases left unmatched: 4. Germline-derived CDR1 and CDR2 are SGHAT and FQNNGV. CDR3 region: CASSAGTATEAFF. The CDR3 nucleotides read TGTGCCAGCAGCGCCGGGACAGCCACTGAAGCTTTCTTT.

This clone appeared a single time. The chain links TRBV10-3 to TRBJ1-1, with unresolved D. This CDR3 contains 12 residues. The ends were cut back, 10 bases at V and 3 bases at J, with 12 bases in the middle. The germline V gene encodes CDR1 ENHRY and CDR2 SYGVKD. This CDR3 is CATGSRDTEAFF. CDR3 DNA sequence: TGTGCCACCGGGAGTCGCGACACTGAAGCTTTCTTT.

This chain uses TRBV2 with TRBJ2-3, with D possibly being TRBD1 (6 bases). This CDR3 is 15 amino acids long. V was trimmed by 4 bases and J by 0 bases, leaving 11 bases between them. In germline, CDR1 is SNHLY, CDR2 FYNNEI. The CDR3 here is CASSGGQRSTDTQYF. CDR3 in DNA: TGTGCCAGCAGTGGAGGACAGAGAAGCACAGATACGCAGTATTTT.

The chain combines TRBV4-1 with TRBJ1-2; perhaps TRBD1 as D (6 bases). This CDR3 is 16 amino acids long. CDR1 is MGHRA and CDR2 is YSYEKL in the germline V gene. Between the trimmed V and J ends, which lost 3 bases and 4 bases, there was a span of 18 bases. The CDR3 region is CASSHPTTGRTYGYTF. The CDR3 region has the DNA TGCGCCAGCAGCCATCCTACGACAGGAAGGACCTATGGCTACACCTTC.

CDR3 residues: CASSPSTNGYTF. Written as DNA, the CDR3 is TGTGCCAGCAGCCCTAGTACCAATGGCTACACCTTC. J is TRBJ1-2 and V is TRBV7-9; D gene uncertain. The germline V and J ends were trimmed by 5 bases and 6 bases, with 10 bases remaining between them. CDR3 length equals 12 residues. Germline V gene sequence: CDR1 SEHNR, CDR2 FQNEAQ (reference sequence).

This sequence joins TRBV6-4 and TRBJ2-1, with 9 bases identical to TRBD1. Per germline, CDR1 MRHNA and CDR2 SNTAGT. There are 15 residues in the CDR3. Germline trimming cut 4 bases from V and 7 bases from J; bases unmatched to any gene: 8. The CDR3 region is CASSAGQGQVNEQFF. The CDR3 nucleotides read TGTGCCAGCAGTGCAGGACAGGGGCAGGTTAATGAGCAGTTCTTC.

The genes are TRBV19 and TRBJ1-1; D not resolved. V was cut by 5 bases and J by 3 bases, with 13 bases left in between. Germline V gene data show CDR1 as LNHDA and CDR2 as SQIVND (reference sequence). The CDR3 is 14 amino acids. The CDR3 DNA sequence: TGTGCCAGTAGTCCCGGATTCGGGGACACTGAAGCTTTCTTT. This sequence encodes CASSPGFGDTEAFF.

V usage is TRBV19 and J usage is TRBJ2-7; D may be TRBD1 (5 bases). The ends were cut back, 5 bases at V and 3 bases at J, with 11 bases in the middle. Germline assignment: CDR1 LNHDA and CDR2 SQIVND (reference sequence). The CDR3 loop spans 13 amino acids. The CDR3 loop is CASSAPDSYEQYF. The CDR3 nucleotides are TGTGCCAGTAGTGCGCCAGACAGCTACGAGCAGTACTTC.

V usage is TRBV28 and J usage is TRBJ2-3, with 7 bases aligning to TRBD2. This CDR3 is built from 15 residues. Germline lookup yields CDR1 MDHEN and CDR2 SYDVKM. V gave up 2 bases and J gave up 1 base; unmatched junction bases: 3. The CDR3 is CASSLMAGGTDTQYF. Here the CDR3 DNA reads TGTGCCAGCAGTTTAATGGCGGGAGGCACAGATACGCAGTATTTT.

The V call is TRBV4-1, the J call TRBJ2-2; D is ambiguous. This CDR3 has 13 amino acids. V lost 6 bases and J lost 0, with 5 bases in between. Germline-derived CDR1 and CDR2 are MGHRA and YSYEKL. Written as DNA, the CDR3 is TGCGCCAGCAGGCCATCGAACACCGGGGAGCTGTTTTTT. This translates into CASRPSNTGELFF.

The V call is TRBV29-1, the J call TRBJ1-1; tentative D call: TRBD1 (6 bases). Germline loops: CDR1 SQVTM, CDR2 ANQGSEA. The CDR3 spans 13 residues. Trimming shortened V by 6 bases and J by 10 bases, and 21 bases separated the two germline ends. The CDR3 DNA reads TGCAGCGTCCTAACAGGGATGAGTTTTATAGCTTTCTTT. Its translation is CSVLTGMSFIAFF.

Note on this clone: The identical CDR3 is also encoded by other nucleotide sequences in the sample. The chain links TRBV4-1 to TRBJ2-3, with D possibly being TRBD1 (6 bases). CDR3 length: 15 residues. The germline V gene encodes CDR1 MGHRA and CDR2 YSYEKL. Deletions cut 0 bases from V and 1 base from J, with 8 bases between. CDR3 residues: CASSQEGGRTDTQYF. CDR3 coding DNA: TGCGCCAGCAGCCAAGAAGGGGGTCGCACAGATACGCAGTATTTT.

The J gene is TRBJ2-7, the V gene TRBV6-1; 10 positions agree with TRBD1. The CDR3 length is 15 residues. With V trimmed by 5 bases and J by 1 base, 5 bases remained unmatched. CDR1 and CDR2 (germline): MNHNS, SASEGT. The CDR3 sequence is CASSPDRGKSYEQYF. For the CDR3, the DNA is TGTGCCAGCAGTCCGGACAGGGGGAAATCCTACGAGCAGTACTTC.

The genes are TRBV19 and TRBJ2-3; TRBD1 might be the D (5 bases). The germline CDR1 and CDR2 sequences are LNHDA and SQIVND (reference sequence). The CDR3 runs to 17 residues. The ends were cut back, 4 bases at V and 2 bases at J, with 19 bases in the middle. CDR3 residues: CASSTKMTDVATDTQYF. The DNA for the CDR3 is TGTGCCAGTAGTACGAAGATGACAGATGTGGCCACAGATACGCAGTATTTT.

The V call is TRBV6-5, the J call TRBJ1-5, with 7 bases lining up with TRBD1. The CDR3 contains 15 residues. Germline V gene lookup returns CDR1 MNHEY and CDR2 SVGAGI. V was clipped by 5 bases and J by 4 bases; unmatched bases: 8. The CDR3 DNA reads as TGTGCCAGCAGTCCTTCCGGGACAGTAAATCAGCCCCAGCATTTT. This sequence encodes CASSPSGTVNQPQHF.

Turning to this clone: The sample contains more than one DNA sequence encoding this CDR3. This chain uses TRBV19 with TRBJ2-7; possibly TRBD1 for D (5 bases). V was cut by 1 base and J by 0 bases, with 7 bases left in between. The CDR3 is made up of 14 amino acids. Germline loops: CDR1 LNHDA, CDR2 SQIVND (reference sequence). CDR3 residues: CASSIGGSSYEQYF. The CDR3 bases are TGTGCCAGTAGTATAGGGGGCAGCTCCTACGAGCAGTACTTC.

The chain uses TRBV5-1 and TRBJ2-7; 9 positions agree with TRBD1. Germline values: CDR1 SGHRS, CDR2 YFSETQ. The CDR3 sequence is 16 residues long. V gave up 4 bases and J gave up 0 bases; unmatched junction bases: 8. Written as DNA, the CDR3 is TGCGCCAGCAGCCCAGAGGGACAGGGCTACTCCTACGAGCAGTACTTC. Translating gives CASSPEGQGYSYEQYF. The full variable domain, with the rest looked up from reference TRBV5-1 and TRBJ2-7, is KAGVTQTPRYLIKTRGQQVTLSCSPISGHRSVSWYQQTPGQGLQFLFEYFSETQRNKGNFPGRFSGRQFSNSRSEMNVSTLELGDSALYLCASSPEGQGYSYEQYFGPGTRLTVT.

A note on this clone: Other DNA sequences from this sample encode an identical CDR3 as well. The chain recombines TRBV9 with TRBJ2-7, with 11 bases lining up with TRBD2. Germline CDR1 is SGDLS and CDR2 is YYNGEE. This CDR3 comprises 14 residues. Trimming took 4 bases from V and 2 from J; bases not matched to a gene: 2. The CDR3, as DNA: TGTGCCAGCAGCCCGGGACTAGCGGCCTACGAGCAGTACTTC. It is translated as CASSPGLAAYEQYF.

The V call is TRBV9, the J call TRBJ1-1; weak D call: TRBD1 (6 bases). Germline assignment: CDR1 SGDLS and CDR2 YYNGEE. The CDR3 contains 15 residues. V was pared by 4 bases and J by 11 bases, with 24 bases between. CDR3 sequence: CASSPTGEGVGDAFF. In nucleotides, the CDR3 is TGTGCCAGCAGCCCCACGGGGGAGGGGGTAGGGGATGCTTTCTTT.

The chain is built from TRBV28 and TRBJ2-7; the match to TRBD1 covers 11 bases. V lost 7 bases to trimming and J lost 5 bases; unmatched junction nucleotides: 13. Germline CDR1 reads MDHEN; CDR2 reads SYDVKM. The CDR3 totals 16 residues. CDR3 sequence: CASNHGTGGNWDEQYF. CDR3 nucleotide sequence: TGTGCCAGCAATCATGGGACAGGGGGTAATTGGGACGAGCAGTACTTC.

The chain recombines TRBV9 with TRBJ1-1; D unresolved. This CDR3 contains 13 residues. The V gene lost 6 bases and the J gene lost 1 base, with 10 bases spanning the gap. CDR1 is SGDLS and CDR2 is YYNGEE in the germline V gene. CDR3 in DNA: TGTGCCAGCAATGAGCGAGGGAACACTGAAGCTTTCTTT. Translating gives CASNERGNTEAFF.

This chain joins TRBV7-3 and TRBJ2-3; no reliable D call. The CDR3 covers 17 residues. V was pared by 0 bases and J by 0 bases, with 13 bases between. CDR1 is SGHTA, CDR2 FQGTGA, per germline. CDR3 nucleotide sequence: TGTGCCAGCAGCTTAACAGGGCTAGAATTCAGCACAGATACGCAGTATTTT. Translating it yields CASSLTGLEFSTDTQYF.

This chain joins TRBV27 and TRBJ2-1; the D gene is possibly TRBD2 (5 bases). This CDR3 region has 15 residues. Germline V gives CDR1 MNHEY, CDR2 SMNVEV (reference sequence). Trimming pared 3 bases from V and 4 bases from J, leaving 13 bases between. The CDR3 DNA reads as TGTGCCAGCAGTTTCGGTTCCGACTATTACAATGAGCAGTTCTTC. As protein: CASSFGSDYYNEQFF.

Comment on this clone: In the same sample, other DNA sequences code for this CDR3. The rearrangement links TRBV4-1 to TRBJ2-7; D unresolved. Germline CDR1 and CDR2: MGHRA and YSYEKL. Between the trimmed V and J ends, which lost 1 base and 4 bases, there was a span of 11 bases. The CDR3 runs 14 residues. The CDR3 sequence is CASSQGPAPYEQYF. In DNA form, the CDR3 reads TGCGCCAGCAGCCAAGGTCCGGCGCCTTACGAGCAGTACTTC.

Details on this clone: The sample carries other DNA sequences with the same CDR3. The chain carries TRBV5-4 and TRBJ1-2; 7 bases map to TRBD1. Germline trimming cut 0 bases from V and 4 bases from J; bases unmatched to any gene: 3. This CDR3 has 14 residues. Germline CDR1 is SGHNT and CDR2 is YYREEE (reference sequence). CDR3 in DNA: TGTGCCAGCAGCTTGGCAGGGGGGGGCTATGGCTACACCTTC. The encoded protein is CASSLAGGGYGYTF.

This clone turned up a few times. The rearrangement links TRBV5-5 to TRBJ1-3; D not certain. With 0 bases removed from V and 2 bases from J, the gap between germline ends came to 9 bases. CDR3 size: 15 residues. From germline, CDR1 is SGHKS and CDR2 YYEKEE (reference sequence). This chain's CDR3 is CASSLDGRTGNTIYF. The CDR3 region has the DNA TGTGCCAGCAGCTTGGACGGCCGAACTGGAAACACCATATATTTT.

This chain joins TRBV19 and TRBJ1-1, with 9 bases fitting TRBD1. The CDR3 is made up of 13 amino acids. Germline lookup yields CDR1 LNHDA and CDR2 SQIVND (reference sequence). J gave up 8 bases and V 6 bases, and 7 bases lay outside the gene matches. The CDR3 sequence is CASSPGTGREAFF. The DNA for the CDR3 is TGTGCCAGTAGCCCCGGGACAGGGCGGGAAGCTTTCTTT.